The clone carrying this T cell receptor (beta chain) was seen ten or more times. Its antigen is undetermined. The sample originates from a study of T-cell reconstitution after alpha-beta-depleted transplantation in children. Construction of the TCRbeta library involved unique molecular identifiers. One entry per CDR3 protein results from TCRdb running MiXCR on the PCR reads. The sample holds fewer than 550,000 distinct CDR3 sequences, about 10% seen once. Study findings and constraints: Approximately two months post-transplant, alpha-beta T cells reportedly originated from several hundred expanded graft clones. A year post-transplant, T-cell counts and diversity derived mostly from newly produced T cells. Day-60 TCRbeta diversity that was high in some patients was derived from surviving recipient T cells and thymic progenitors.

The starting material was PBMCs, obtained before TCRalphabeta/CD19-depleted stem cell transplant. The receptor was isolated from a child aged 2 to 15 with inherited bone marrow failure, due to receive a stem cell transplant.

The CDR3 DNA sequence: TGTGCCAGCAGCCCCGGGACAGGGGCTTACAATGAGCAGTTCTTC. Translation gives CASSPGTGAYNEQFF. The chain is built from TRBV7-2 and TRBJ2-1, with 10 bases lining up with TRBD1. The trim removed 5 bases at V and 4 bases at J, leaving 5 bases unmatched. Germline CDR1 and CDR2: SGHTA and FQGNSA. The CDR3 covers 15 residues. Variable domain in full (rest from reference TRBV7-2 and TRBJ2-1): GAGVSQSPSNKVTEKGKDVELRCDPISGHTALYWYRQSLGQGLEFLIYFQGNSAPDKSGLPSDRFSAERTGGSVSTLTIQRTQQEDSAVYLCASSPGTGAYNEQFFGPGTRLTVL.